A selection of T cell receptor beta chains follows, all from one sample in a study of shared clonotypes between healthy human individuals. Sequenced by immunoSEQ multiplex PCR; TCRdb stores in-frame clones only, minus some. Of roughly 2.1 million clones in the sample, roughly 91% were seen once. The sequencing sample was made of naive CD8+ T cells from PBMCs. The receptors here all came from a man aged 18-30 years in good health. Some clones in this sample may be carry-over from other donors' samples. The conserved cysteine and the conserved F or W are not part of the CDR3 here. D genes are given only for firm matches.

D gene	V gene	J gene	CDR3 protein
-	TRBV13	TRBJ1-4	ASSLSGAFSEKLF
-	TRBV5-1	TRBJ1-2	ASSFSGGYGYT
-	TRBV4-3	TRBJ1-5	ASSPSRASSWPQH
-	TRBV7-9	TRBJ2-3	ASSAGTADTQY
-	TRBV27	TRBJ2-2	ASSPRSRANTGELF
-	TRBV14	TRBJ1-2	ASSQAMGYGYT
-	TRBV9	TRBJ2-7	ASSLSGRTESTYEQY
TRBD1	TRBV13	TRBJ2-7	ASSYGQAAFHEQY
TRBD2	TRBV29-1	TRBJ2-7	SVPVREGEQY
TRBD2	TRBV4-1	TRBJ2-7	ASSQVAGATYEQY
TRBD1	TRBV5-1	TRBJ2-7	ASSLSLGQIYEQY
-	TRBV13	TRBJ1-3	ASRTGPRNTIY
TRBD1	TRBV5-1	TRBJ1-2	ASSSGQGIGYGYT
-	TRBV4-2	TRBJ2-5	ASSQEEETQY
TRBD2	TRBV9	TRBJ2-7	ASSASGTSIYEQY
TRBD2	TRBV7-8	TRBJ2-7	ASSLSGAAYEQY
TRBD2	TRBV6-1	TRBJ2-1	ASTAGVDLYNEQF
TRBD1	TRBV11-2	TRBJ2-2	ASSSRGSGFAGELF
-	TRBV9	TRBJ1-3	ASSVSVGVPIY
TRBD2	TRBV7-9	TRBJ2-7	ASSLVHVGGSYEQY
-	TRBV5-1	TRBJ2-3	ASSLWSPSTDTQY
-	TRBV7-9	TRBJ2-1	ASRSDGPPVEQF
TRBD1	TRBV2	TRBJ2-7	ASSEANRGVYEQY
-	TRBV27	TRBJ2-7	ASSLPQTGTNLFEQY
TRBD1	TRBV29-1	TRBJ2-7	SVVTGGYPYEQY
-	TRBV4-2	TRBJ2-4	ASSQEGRTKNIQY